A single sample gave rise to the 14 T cell receptor beta chains below, sequenced in a study of graft-versus-host responses after intestinal transplantation. No cognate antigen is known for these TCRs. TCRdb's table, derived via immunoSEQ multiplex PCR, lists solely in-frame clones and lacks some. This table holds 96,000 or so clones, 90% to 95% found once. The sequencing used unstimulated CD4+ T cells sorted from spleen or lymph node cells, collected before intestinal transplant. These receptors were obtained from a human donor who received an intestinal transplant.

V gene TRBV6-4 combines with J gene TRBJ1-5; D unresolved. Germline CDR1 is MRHNA and CDR2 is SNTAGT. V lost 3 bases and J lost 2, with 5 bases in between. CDR3 length: 13 residues. CDR3 residues: CASSEQGNQPQHF. Here the CDR3 DNA reads TGTGCCAGCAGTGAGCAGGGCAATCAGCCCCAGCATTTT.

The chain couples TRBV5-1 to TRBJ2-5; 12 bases agree with TRBD2. The CDR3 length is 14 residues. The V segment lost 6 bases and the J segment 2 bases; nucleotides outside the gene matches: 2. CDR1 is SGHRS and CDR2 is YFSETQ in the germline V gene. CDR3: CASTLAGGQETQYF. In DNA, the CDR3 is TGCGCCAGCACCCTAGCGGGAGGGCAAGAGACCCAGTACTTC.

The chain is built from TRBV5-1 and TRBJ2-1; possibly TRBD2 for D (6 bases). Trimming pared 10 bases from V and 0 bases from J, leaving 14 bases between. Germline V gene lookup returns CDR1 SGHRS and CDR2 YFSETQ. There are 14 residues in the CDR3. The CDR3 bases are TGCGCCTCGGGGGAGGCGGACTCCTACAATGAGCAGTTCTTC. Translated: CASGEADSYNEQFF.

This sequence joins TRBV14 and TRBJ2-2, with 10 bases that match TRBD2. The CDR3 spans 16 residues. CDR1 and CDR2 from the germline V gene are SGHDN and FVKESK. Trimming cost V 4 bases and J 1 base; bases outside gene matches: 3. The CDR3 loop reads CASSLIAGGNTGELFF. In DNA, the CDR3 is TGTGCCAGCAGCCTTATAGCGGGAGGGAACACCGGGGAGCTGTTTTTT.

The table lists this clone with a count of one. The chain has TRBV7-9 and TRBJ2-2, with TRBD2 identical over 9 bases. J gave up 0 bases and V 3 bases, and 5 bases lay outside the gene matches. The CDR3 runs 17 residues. The germline V gene has CDR1 SEHNR and CDR2 FQNEAQ (reference sequence). The CDR3 is CASSFETSGANTGELFF. The CDR3 DNA reads TGTGCCAGCAGCTTTGAGACTAGCGGTGCGAACACCGGGGAGCTGTTTTTT.

The V and J genes are TRBV5-6 and TRBJ2-1; the D gene is possibly TRBD1 (6 bases). CDR3 length equals 14 residues. In germline, CDR1 is SGHDT, CDR2 YYEEEE. The V end lost 0 bases, the J end lost 6 bases, and 10 bases lay between the germline ends. This chain's CDR3 is CASSLDRVGNEQFF. DNA for the CDR3: TGTGCCAGCAGCTTGGACAGGGTTGGCAATGAGCAGTTCTTC.

This clone has only one observation. This chain connects TRBV7-2 to TRBJ2-3; D remains unclear. This CDR3 has 14 residues. V was pared by 0 bases and J by 6 bases, with 10 bases between. Per the germline V gene, CDR1 is SGHTA and CDR2 is FQGNSA. The CDR3 reads CASSLALLDDTQYF. In nucleotides, the CDR3 is TGTGCCAGCAGCTTAGCGCTCCTAGACGATACGCAGTATTTT.

This chain uses TRBV2 with TRBJ2-3; the D is unclear. The V and J ends lost 7 bases and 1 base respectively, with 3 bases between them. Germline V gene lookup returns CDR1 SNHLY and CDR2 FYNNEI. This CDR3 has 11 residues. This chain's CDR3 is CASTGTDTQYF. The CDR3 coding sequence is TGTGCCAGCACCGGCACAGATACGCAGTATTTT.

The chain is built from TRBV10-3 and TRBJ2-2; a possible D gene is TRBD1 (5 bases). Germline V gene sequence: CDR1 ENHRY, CDR2 SYGVKD. V was cut by 4 bases and J by 6 bases, with 12 bases left in between. The CDR3 is 14 amino acids. This chain's CDR3 is CAISGQKGSGELFF. In DNA form, the CDR3 reads TGTGCCATCAGTGGGCAGAAGGGGTCCGGGGAGCTGTTTTTT.

This chain links TRBV7-2 with TRBJ1-2, with D uncertain. The germline V gene encodes CDR1 SGHTA and CDR2 FQGNSA. V was cut by 1 base and J by 4 bases, with 7 bases left in between. The CDR3 is 13 amino acids. The CDR3 nucleotides are TGTGCCAGCAGCTTAGGGCCAGTCTATGGCTACACCTTC. Translated, it gives CASSLGPVYGYTF.

The rearrangement joins TRBV27 to TRBJ2-5; possible D gene TRBD2, 6 bases. The CDR3 is 15 residues long. The germline V gene has CDR1 MNHEY and CDR2 SMNVEV (reference sequence). Trimming stripped 6 bases from V and 3 bases from J, with 17 bases between. Here the CDR3 reads CASSRRRGTEETQYF. CDR3 DNA: TGTGCCAGCAGCCGTCGACGGGGGACCGAAGAGACCCAGTACTTC.

This rearrangement joins TRBV4-3 to TRBJ2-3; tentatively, D is TRBD2 (7 bases). CDR1 is LGHNA, CDR2 YSLEER, per germline. V was clipped by 0 bases and J by 4 bases, with 23 bases between them. The CDR3 runs to 19 residues. The CDR3 region is CASSQDGSWAGAPPDTQYF. In nucleotides, the CDR3 is TGCGCCAGCAGCCAAGACGGGTCTTGGGCGGGGGCCCCCCCAGATACGCAGTATTTT.

CDR3 loop: CASSTGLAGAKETQYF. The CDR3 DNA reads as TGTGCCAGCAGCACCGGACTAGCGGGAGCTAAAGAGACCCAGTACTTC. V gene TRBV5-6 combines with J gene TRBJ2-5, with TRBD2 matching over 13 bases. This CDR3 has 16 amino acids. Germline-derived CDR1 and CDR2 are SGHDT and YYEEEE. With 4 bases clipped from V and 3 bases from J, the junction kept 6 bases outside the gene matches.

V gene TRBV5-6 combines with J gene TRBJ2-7; D uncertain. The CDR3 length is 12 residues. Per the germline V gene, CDR1 is SGHDT and CDR2 is YYEEEE. The V gene lost 0 bases and the J gene lost 5 bases, with 6 bases spanning the gap. For the CDR3, the DNA is TGTGCCAGCAGCTTGGTCTCTGACGAGCAGTACTTC. Protein sequence: CASSLVSDEQYF.